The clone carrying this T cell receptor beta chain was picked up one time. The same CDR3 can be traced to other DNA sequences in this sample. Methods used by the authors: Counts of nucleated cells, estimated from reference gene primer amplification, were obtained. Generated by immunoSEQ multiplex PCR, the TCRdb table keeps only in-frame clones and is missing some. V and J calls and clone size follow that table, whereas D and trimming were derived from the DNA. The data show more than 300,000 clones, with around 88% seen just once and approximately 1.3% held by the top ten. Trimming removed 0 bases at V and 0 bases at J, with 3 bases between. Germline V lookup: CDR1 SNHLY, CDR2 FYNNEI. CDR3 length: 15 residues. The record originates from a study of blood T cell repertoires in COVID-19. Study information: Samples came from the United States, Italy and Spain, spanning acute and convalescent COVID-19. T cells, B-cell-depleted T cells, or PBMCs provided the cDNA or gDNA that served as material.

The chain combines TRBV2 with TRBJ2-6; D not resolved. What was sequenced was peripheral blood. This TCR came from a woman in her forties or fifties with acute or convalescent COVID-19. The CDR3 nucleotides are TGTGCCAGCAGTGAAGCGGCCTCTGGGGCCAACGTCCTGACTTTC. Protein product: CASSEAASGANVLTF.